Below, 6 T cell receptor beta chains from the same sample are listed, as sequenced in a study of T cells after posttransplantation cyclophosphamide. Profiled with immunoSEQ multiplex PCR; TCRdb holds only in-frame clones, not every one. The table lists 18,000 or so clones, over 80% of them singletons. The sample was memory CD4+ T cells sorted from blood. These receptors came from a man aged 25-45 years in good health and a related stem cell transplant donor.

The chain employs TRBV25-1 and TRBJ2-2; 14 nucleotides align to TRBD2. The CDR3 totals 16 residues. V shed 2 bases and J 6 bases; nucleotides not matched to a gene: 2. Germline loops: CDR1 MGHDK, CDR2 SYGVNS. The CDR3 loop is CASSEGTSGGAGELFF. Here the CDR3 DNA reads TGTGCCAGCAGTGAAGGGACTAGCGGGGGAGCCGGGGAGCTGTTTTTT. The full variable domain, completed using reference TRBV25-1 and TRBJ2-2, is EADIYQTPRYLVIGTGKKITLECSQTMGHDKMYWYQQDPGMELHLIHYSYGVNSTEKGDLSSESTVSRIRTEHFPLTLESARPSHTSQYLCASSEGTSGGAGELFFGEGSRLTVL.

This sequence joins TRBV4-3 and TRBJ2-7; D might be TRBD2 (5 bases). Trimming left V 0 bases short and J 7 bases short, with 16 bases between. The CDR3 length is 15 residues. The germline V gene has CDR1 LGHNA and CDR2 YSLEER. CDR3 bases: TGCGCCAGCAGCCAAGATCAAAGCGGTGGTCGGGAGCAGTACTTC. Its translation: CASSQDQSGGREQYF.

By sample share, this clone is medium-sized. The chain uses TRBV5-8 and TRBJ2-3, with D possibly being TRBD1 (5 bases). This CDR3 is built from 15 residues. V lost 0 bases and J 2 bases, leaving 10 bases between the germline ends. Germline-derived CDR1 and CDR2 are SGHTS and YDEGEE. In nucleotides, the CDR3 is TGTGCCAGCAGCTTGGGCAGGGCCGACACAGATACGCAGTATTTT. It specifies CASSLGRADTDTQYF.

The rearrangement links TRBV10-3 to TRBJ1-2, with 10 bases matching TRBD1. The CDR3 runs to 13 residues. V trimming: 7 bases; J trimming: 5 bases; junction bases outside the gene matches: 4. Per germline, CDR1 ENHRY and CDR2 SYGVKD. The CDR3 loop reads CAIKGQGYYGYTF. The CDR3 DNA is TGTGCCATCAAGGGACAGGGGTATTATGGCTACACCTTC.

The CDR3 reads CSADRGREQYF. The CDR3 nucleotides read TGCAGCGCCGACCGGGGGAGGGAGCAGTACTTC. V usage is TRBV29-1 and J usage is TRBJ2-7; TRBD2 is a possible D gene (6 bases). The V gene's germline CDR1 is SQVTM and CDR2 ANQGSEA. This CDR3 has 11 residues. V was trimmed by 7 bases and J by 7 bases, leaving 14 bases between them.

The chain combines TRBV2 with TRBJ1-1, with TRBD1 matching over 11 bases. CDR1 is SNHLY and CDR2 is FYNNEI in the germline V gene. The CDR3 contains 15 residues. Trimming took 5 bases from V and 0 from J; bases not matched to a gene: 2. The CDR3: CASSRDRGMNTEAFF. The CDR3 DNA sequence: TGTGCCAGCAGTCGGGACAGGGGGATGAACACTGAAGCTTTCTTT.